Presented here are 10 T cell receptor beta chains from one specimen sequenced in a study of blood T cell repertoires in COVID-19. The method was immunoSEQ multiplex PCR; TCRdb's version includes in-frame clones alone and lacks a portion of them. The sample includes fewer than 250,000 clones, approximately 86% of them seen just once. Sequenced material: peripheral blood. These TCRs come from a man aged 25-40 years with acute or convalescent COVID-19.

The rearrangement uses TRBV10-3 and TRBJ2-5, with D possibly being TRBD1 (6 bases). The V end was cut by 3 bases, the J end by 2 bases, with 10 bases between. The CDR3 is 14 residues long. Germline CDR1 ENHRY, CDR2 SYGVKD. The CDR3 coding sequence is TGTGCCATCAGTGACAGGGGATCTCAAGAGACCCAGTACTTC. Translation gives CAISDRGSQETQYF.

The chain couples TRBV5-4 to TRBJ2-7; D possibly corresponds to TRBD2 (5 bases). CDR3 length: 13 amino acids. Trimming stripped 5 bases from V and 4 bases from J, with 13 bases between. In germline, CDR1 is SGHNT, CDR2 YYREEE (reference sequence). CDR3 coding DNA: TGTGCCAGCAGTGAAGTGGGGAGTTACGAGCAGTACTTC. Residues: CASSEVGSYEQYF.

J is TRBJ2-2 and V is TRBV7-6, with D possibly TRBD2 on 5 matching bases. The germline V and J ends were trimmed by 5 bases and 2 bases, with 12 bases remaining between them. CDR1 is SGHVS and CDR2 is FNYEAQ in the germline V gene. This CDR3 has 15 amino acids. The CDR3: CASSLTTLNTGELFF. The CDR3 nucleotides read TGTGCCAGCAGCCTGACTACCCTCAACACCGGGGAGCTGTTTTTT. Drawing the rest from reference TRBV7-6 and TRBJ2-2, the complete variable domain is GAGVSQSPRYKVTKRGQDVALRCDPISGHVSLYWYRQALGQGPEFLTYFNYEAQQDKSGLPNDRFSAERPEGSISTLTIQRTEQRDSAMYRCASSLTTLNTGELFFGEGSRLTVL.

J is TRBJ1-1 and V is TRBV27; no clear D. The germline V and J ends were trimmed by 3 bases and 1 base, with 6 bases remaining between them. Germline values: CDR1 MNHEY, CDR2 SMNVEV (reference sequence). The CDR3 has 13 residues. Here the CDR3 reads CASSFGGNTEAFF. DNA of the CDR3: TGTGCCAGCAGTTTTGGAGGGAACACTGAAGCTTTCTTT.

This chain links TRBV27 with TRBJ1-2; D is perhaps TRBD1 (5 bases). The germline gives CDR1 MNHEY, CDR2 SMNVEV (reference sequence). This CDR3 spans 15 amino acids. Trimming removed 3 bases at V and 7 bases at J, with 18 bases between. The chain's CDR3 is CASSFYPAGFFGYTF. CDR3 coding DNA: TGTGCCAGCAGTTTTTACCCGGCAGGGTTTTTTGGCTACACCTTC.

The chain recombines TRBV11-3 with TRBJ2-5, with a tentative D call TRBD2 (5 bases). The CDR3 runs to 13 residues. CDR1 and CDR2 (germline): SGHNT, YENEEA. V shed 3 bases and J shed 5 bases, with 10 bases lying between them. CDR3 amino acids: CASSLYSAETQYF. In DNA form, the CDR3 reads TGTGCCAGCAGCTTGTATAGCGCCGAGACCCAGTACTTC. Complete variable domain (other parts from reference TRBV11-3 and TRBJ2-5): EAGVVQSPRYKIIEKKQPVAFWCNPISGHNTLYWYLQNLGQGPELLIRYENEEAVDDSQLPKDRFSAERLKGVDSTLKIQPAELGDSAVYLCASSLYSAETQYFGPGTRLLVL.

The rearrangement uses TRBV28 and TRBJ2-7; 12 bases align to TRBD2. Trimming took 5 bases from V and 3 from J; bases not matched to a gene: 2. The CDR3 runs to 14 residues. CDR1 is MDHEN and CDR2 is SYDVKM in the germline V gene. In nucleotides, the CDR3 is TGTGCCAGCAGTCTAGCGGGAGGGTTCTACGAGCAGTACTTC. Translating it yields CASSLAGGFYEQYF.

V is TRBV7-9 and J is TRBJ1-2; tentatively, D is TRBD1 (5 bases). This CDR3 has 12 amino acids. V was clipped by 1 base and J by 8 bases, with 8 bases between them. In germline, CDR1 is SEHNR, CDR2 FQNEAQ (reference sequence). The CDR3 coding sequence is TGTGCCAGCAGCTTAGAGCAGGGCGGCTACACCTTC. Protein product: CASSLEQGGYTF.

V usage is TRBV12-3 or TRBV12-4 and J usage is TRBJ1-6; no clear D gene. This CDR3 contains 12 residues. Deletions cut 6 bases from V and 11 bases from J, with 11 bases between. CDR3 loop: CASSRLRTPLHF. The CDR3 bases are TGTGCCAGCAGCCGCCTGAGGACACCCCTCCACTTT.

The chain has TRBV19 and TRBJ2-2, with D possibly matching TRBD1 (6 bases). There are 14 residues in the CDR3. Germline CDR1 LNHDA, CDR2 SQIVND (reference sequence). The germline V and J ends were trimmed by 6 bases and 1 base, with 9 bases remaining between them. In DNA form, the CDR3 reads TGTGCCAGTAGATGGGACATGAACACCGGGGAGCTGTTTTTT. Its protein is CASRWDMNTGELFF.